This entry is about one T cell receptor beta chain. The data are from a study of blood T cell repertoires in COVID-19. Clones were read by immunoSEQ multiplex PCR, and TCRdb kept only the in-frame ones, dropping some. The sample has 80,000 to 100,000 clones; over 80% are singletons. Material for sequencing was peripheral blood. This receptor was taken from a human donor with active COVID-19. The donor label of this sample is uncertain.

The CDR3 loop is CATSDLATGADTGELFF. CDR3 coding DNA: TGTGCCACCAGTGATTTGGCCACAGGGGCGGACACCGGGGAGCTGTTTTTT. The rearrangement uses TRBV24-1 and TRBJ2-2, with TRBD1 matching 7 bases. The CDR3 is made up of 17 amino acids. Germline V gene data show CDR1 as KGHDR and CDR2 as SFDVKD. V trimming: 0 bases; J trimming: 3 bases; junction bases outside the gene matches: 6.